Listed here are 9 T cell receptor beta chains from one sample, sequenced in a study of neoadjuvant nivolumab and ipilimumab in lung cancer. TCRdb keeps only in-frame clones here, not all; method: immunoSEQ multiplex PCR. The data contain about 38,000 clones, 80% to 90% of them seen just once; the ten biggest clones take up 2.5% to 3.5%. Sample: peripheral blood, taken before neoadjuvant nivolumab, alone or with ipilimumab. The receptors originated from an adult with non-small cell lung cancer.

V and J are TRBV5-4 and TRBJ2-2, with D hard to call. V was cut by 2 bases and J by 3 bases, with 2 bases left in between. This CDR3 has 12 residues. Germline CDR1 reads SGHNT; CDR2 reads YYREEE (reference sequence). As DNA, the CDR3 is TGTGCCAGCAGCTTAGACACCGGGGAGCTGTTTTTT. Its translation is CASSLDTGELFF.

The chain uses TRBV7-8 and TRBJ2-3, with 9 bases matching TRBD2. Germline CDR1 and CDR2: SGHVS and FQNEAQ. V was pared by 5 bases and J by 6 bases, with 9 bases of the junction left unmatched. The CDR3 consists of 15 residues. The CDR3: CASSRRLAGPDTQYF. CDR3 bases: TGTGCCAGCAGCCGGAGGCTAGCGGGACCCGATACGCAGTATTTT.

This sequence joins TRBV30 and TRBJ2-5; D is unclear. CDR1 is GTSNPN, CDR2 SVGIG, per germline (reference sequence). This CDR3 is 11 amino acids long. Trimming cost V 7 bases and J 4 bases, with 10 bases left between them. The CDR3 DNA reads TGTGCCTACGACACCGCAGAGACCCAGTACTTC. Amino acid sequence: CAYDTAETQYF.

J is TRBJ2-1 and V is TRBV7-9; D is unclear. This CDR3 contains 12 residues. V was trimmed by 5 bases and J by 7 bases, leaving 9 bases between them. Germline assignment: CDR1 SEHNR and CDR2 FQNEAQ (reference sequence). CDR3 loop: CASSRIGNEQFF. The CDR3 coding sequence is TGTGCCAGCAGCCGGATAGGGAATGAGCAGTTCTTC.

The chain couples TRBV4-3 to TRBJ2-5; perhaps TRBD2 as D (6 bases). CDR1 and CDR2 (germline): LGHNA, YSLEER. The CDR3 runs to 13 residues. Trimming stripped 3 bases from V and 5 bases from J, with 10 bases between. CDR3 region: CASSQGGGETQYF. The CDR3 DNA is TGCGCCAGCAGCCAGGGGGGTGGCGAGACCCAGTACTTC.

The chain uses TRBV11-2 and TRBJ2-3, with 10 bases identical to TRBD2. Germline values: CDR1 SGHAT, CDR2 FQNNGV. J lost 6 bases, V lost 5 bases, and 11 bases had no gene match. The CDR3 loop spans 16 amino acids. DNA of the CDR3: TGTGCCAGCAGCCAAGAAGGGGCTAGCGGGAGTGATACGCAGTATTTT. This translates into CASSQEGASGSDTQYF.

This clone has a single count. V usage is TRBV28 and J usage is TRBJ2-2; D is unclear. The germline V gene encodes CDR1 MDHEN and CDR2 SYDVKM. The germline V and J ends were trimmed by 4 bases and 7 bases, with 13 bases remaining between them. The CDR3 contains 14 residues. As DNA, the CDR3 is TGTGCCAGCAGTTCCCCTTTGGGTTTCGGGGAGCTGTTTTTT. Its protein is CASSSPLGFGELFF.

The chain has TRBV13 and TRBJ2-2, with D perhaps TRBD1 or TRBD2 (5 bases each). Germline loops: CDR1 PRHDT, CDR2 FYEKMQ (reference sequence). V was cut by 5 bases and J by 1 base, with 14 bases left in between. The CDR3 length is 16 residues. The CDR3 reads CASSNPRGVNTGELFF. In nucleotides, the CDR3 is TGTGCCAGCAGCAACCCGAGAGGGGTGAACACCGGGGAGCTGTTTTTT.

The chain combines TRBV30 with TRBJ2-2; D unresolved. Germline V gene sequence: CDR1 GTSNPN, CDR2 SVGIG (reference sequence). Trimming took off 5 bases at V and 7 bases at J, with 8 bases between the two ends. This CDR3 spans 11 amino acids. This chain's CDR3 is CAWALGGELFF. CDR3 bases: TGTGCCTGGGCCCTGGGCGGGGAGCTGTTTTTT. The complete variable domain, with remaining parts taken from reference TRBV30 and TRBJ2-2, reads SQTIHQWPATLVQPVGSPLSLECTVEGTSNPNLYWYRQAAGRGLQLLFYSVGIGQISSEVPQNLSASRPQDRQFILSSKKLLLSDSGFYLCAWALGGELFFGEGSRLTVL.